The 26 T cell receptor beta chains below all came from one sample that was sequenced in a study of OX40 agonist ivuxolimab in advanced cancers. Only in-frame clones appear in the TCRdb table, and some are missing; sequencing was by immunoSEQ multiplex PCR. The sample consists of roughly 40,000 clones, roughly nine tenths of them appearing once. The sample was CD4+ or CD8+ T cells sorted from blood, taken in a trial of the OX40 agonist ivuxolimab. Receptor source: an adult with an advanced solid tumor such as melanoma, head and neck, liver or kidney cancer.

The CDR3 nucleotides are TGCGCCAGCAGCCTGGGACTAGCGGGGACCTACAATGAGCAGTTCTTC. It translates to CASSLGLAGTYNEQFF. This chain joins TRBV5-1 and TRBJ2-1; 13 nucleotides match TRBD2. J lost 2 bases, V lost 4 bases, and 3 bases had no gene match. This CDR3 has 16 amino acids. CDR1 and CDR2 (germline): SGHRS, YFSETQ.

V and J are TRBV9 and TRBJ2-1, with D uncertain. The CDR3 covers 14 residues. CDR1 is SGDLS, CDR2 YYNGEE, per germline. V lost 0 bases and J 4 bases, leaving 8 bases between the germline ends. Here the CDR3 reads CASSVGEVYNEQFF. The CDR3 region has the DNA TGTGCCAGCAGCGTAGGTGAGGTTTACAATGAGCAGTTCTTC.

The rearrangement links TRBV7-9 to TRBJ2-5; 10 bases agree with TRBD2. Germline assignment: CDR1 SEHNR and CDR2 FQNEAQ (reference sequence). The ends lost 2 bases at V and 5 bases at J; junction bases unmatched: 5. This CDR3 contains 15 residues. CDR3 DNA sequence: TGTGCCAGCAGCTTAAGGCCTAGCGGGAGTGAGACCCAGTACTTC. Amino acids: CASSLRPSGSETQYF.

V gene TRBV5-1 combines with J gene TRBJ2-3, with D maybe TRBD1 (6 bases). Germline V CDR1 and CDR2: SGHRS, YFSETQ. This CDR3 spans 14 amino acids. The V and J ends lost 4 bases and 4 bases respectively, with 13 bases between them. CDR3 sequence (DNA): TGCGCCAGCAGCCGAGGAGAGGGGGCAGATACGCAGTATTTT. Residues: CASSRGEGADTQYF.

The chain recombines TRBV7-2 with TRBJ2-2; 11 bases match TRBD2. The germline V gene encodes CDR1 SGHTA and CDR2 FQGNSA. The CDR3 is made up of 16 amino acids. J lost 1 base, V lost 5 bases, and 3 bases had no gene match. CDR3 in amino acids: CASSRLAGGNTGELFF. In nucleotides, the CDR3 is TGTGCCAGCAGCCGCCTAGCGGGGGGGAACACCGGGGAGCTGTTTTTT.

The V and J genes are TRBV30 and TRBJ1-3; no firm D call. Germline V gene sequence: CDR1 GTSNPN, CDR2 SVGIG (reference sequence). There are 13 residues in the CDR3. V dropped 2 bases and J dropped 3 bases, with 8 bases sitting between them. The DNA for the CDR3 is TGTGCCTGGAGTACCGGGGATGGAAACACCATATATTTT. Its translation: CAWSTGDGNTIYF.

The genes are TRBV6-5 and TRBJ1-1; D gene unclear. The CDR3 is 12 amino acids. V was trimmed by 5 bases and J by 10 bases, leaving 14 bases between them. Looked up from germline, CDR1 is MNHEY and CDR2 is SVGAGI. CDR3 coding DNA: TGTGCCAGCAGTACCATCGGCGGGAGAGCTTTCTTT. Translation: CASSTIGGRAFF.

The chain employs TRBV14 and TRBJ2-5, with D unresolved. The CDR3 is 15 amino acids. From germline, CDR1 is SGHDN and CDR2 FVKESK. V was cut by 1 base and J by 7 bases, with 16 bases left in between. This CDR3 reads CASSQGSSRARTQYF. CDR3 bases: TGTGCCAGCAGCCAAGGTTCGTCAAGGGCGCGGACCCAGTACTTC.

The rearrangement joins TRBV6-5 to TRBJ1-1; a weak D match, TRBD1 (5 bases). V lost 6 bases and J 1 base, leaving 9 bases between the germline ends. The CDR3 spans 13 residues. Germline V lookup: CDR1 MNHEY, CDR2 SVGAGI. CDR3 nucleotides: TGTGCCAGCAGCCGCGACAGGAACACTGAAGCTTTCTTT. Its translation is CASSRDRNTEAFF.

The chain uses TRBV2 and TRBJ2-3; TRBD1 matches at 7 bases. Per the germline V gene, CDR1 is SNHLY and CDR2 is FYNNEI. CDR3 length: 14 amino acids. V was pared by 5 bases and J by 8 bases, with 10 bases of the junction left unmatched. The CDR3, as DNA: TGTGCCAGCAGTTCGACAGGGATGAGTGTTACGCAGTATTTT. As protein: CASSSTGMSVTQYF. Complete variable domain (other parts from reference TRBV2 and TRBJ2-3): EPEVTQTPSHQVTQMGQEVILRCVPISNHLYFYWYRQILGQKVEFLVSFYNNEISEKSEIFDDQFSVERPDGSNFTLKIRSTKLEDSAMYFCASSSTGMSVTQYFGPGTRLTVL.

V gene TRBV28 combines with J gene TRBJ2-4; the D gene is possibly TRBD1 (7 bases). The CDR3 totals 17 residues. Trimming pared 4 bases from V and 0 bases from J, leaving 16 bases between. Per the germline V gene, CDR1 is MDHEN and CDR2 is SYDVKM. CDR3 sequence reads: CASSSPRDSIAKNIQYF. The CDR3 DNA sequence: TGTGCCAGCAGTTCGCCGCGGGACAGCATAGCCAAAAACATTCAGTACTTC.

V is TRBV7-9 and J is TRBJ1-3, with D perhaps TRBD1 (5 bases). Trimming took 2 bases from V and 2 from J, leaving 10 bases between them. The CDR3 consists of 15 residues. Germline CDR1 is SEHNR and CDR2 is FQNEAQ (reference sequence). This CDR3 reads CASSLLPGTGNTIYF. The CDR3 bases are TGTGCCAGCAGCTTACTCCCAGGGACTGGAAACACCATATATTTT.

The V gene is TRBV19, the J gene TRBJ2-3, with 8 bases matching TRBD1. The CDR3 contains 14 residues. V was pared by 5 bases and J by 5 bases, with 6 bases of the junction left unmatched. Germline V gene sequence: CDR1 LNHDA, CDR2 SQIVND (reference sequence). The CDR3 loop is CASSVQGAGDTQYF. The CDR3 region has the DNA TGTGCCAGTAGTGTCCAGGGGGCAGGAGATACGCAGTATTTT.

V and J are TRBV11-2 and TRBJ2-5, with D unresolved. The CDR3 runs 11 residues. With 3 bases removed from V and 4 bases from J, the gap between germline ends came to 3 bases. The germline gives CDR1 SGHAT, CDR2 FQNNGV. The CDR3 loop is CASSFGETQYF. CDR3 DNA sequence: TGTGCCAGCAGCTTTGGAGAGACCCAGTACTTC.

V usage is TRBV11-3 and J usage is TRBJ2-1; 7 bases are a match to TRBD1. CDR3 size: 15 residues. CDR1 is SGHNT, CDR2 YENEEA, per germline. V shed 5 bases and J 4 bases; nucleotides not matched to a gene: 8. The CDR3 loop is CASSPGTVPYNEQFF. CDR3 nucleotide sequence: TGTGCCAGCAGCCCCGGGACAGTTCCTTACAATGAGCAGTTCTTC.

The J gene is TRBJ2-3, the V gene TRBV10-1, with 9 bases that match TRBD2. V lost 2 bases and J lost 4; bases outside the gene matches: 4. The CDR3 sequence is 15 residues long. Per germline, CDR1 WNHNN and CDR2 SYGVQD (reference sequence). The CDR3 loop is CASSEVAGDPDTQYF. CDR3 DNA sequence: TGCGCCAGCAGTGAGGTAGCGGGAGACCCAGATACGCAGTATTTT.

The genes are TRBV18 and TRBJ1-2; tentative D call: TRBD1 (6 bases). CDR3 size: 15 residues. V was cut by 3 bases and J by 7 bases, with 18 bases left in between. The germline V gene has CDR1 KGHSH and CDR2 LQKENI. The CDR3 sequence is CASSPTRGGDGGYTF. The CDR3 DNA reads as TGTGCCAGCTCACCTACCCGAGGGGGGGATGGTGGCTACACCTTC.

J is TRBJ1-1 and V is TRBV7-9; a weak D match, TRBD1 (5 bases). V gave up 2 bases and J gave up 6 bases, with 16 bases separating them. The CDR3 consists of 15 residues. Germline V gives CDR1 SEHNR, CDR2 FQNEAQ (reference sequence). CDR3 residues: CASSLLPQGSAEAFF. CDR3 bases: TGTGCCAGCAGCTTACTACCTCAGGGTTCGGCTGAAGCTTTCTTT.

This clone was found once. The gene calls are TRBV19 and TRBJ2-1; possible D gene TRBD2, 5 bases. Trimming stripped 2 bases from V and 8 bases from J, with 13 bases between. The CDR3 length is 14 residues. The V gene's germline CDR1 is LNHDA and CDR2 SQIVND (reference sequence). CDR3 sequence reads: CASSISSRGYEQFF. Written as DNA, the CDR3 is TGTGCCAGTAGTATAAGCAGCCGAGGGTATGAGCAGTTCTTC.

For the CDR3, the DNA is TGTGCCATCAGTGAGTCAGGGCAGGGTCGACAGCCCCAGCATTTT. This gives the protein CAISESGQGRQPQHF. V and J are TRBV10-3 and TRBJ1-5; TRBD1 is a possible D gene (5 bases). This CDR3 comprises 15 residues. From germline, CDR1 is ENHRY and CDR2 SYGVKD. Trimming stripped 0 bases from V and 7 bases from J, with 13 bases between.

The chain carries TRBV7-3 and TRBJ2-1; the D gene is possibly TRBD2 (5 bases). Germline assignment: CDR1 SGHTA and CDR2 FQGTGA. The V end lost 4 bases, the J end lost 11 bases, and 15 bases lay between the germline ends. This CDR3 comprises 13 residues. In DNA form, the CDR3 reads TGTGCCAGCAGCTCCACCGGGAACCGGCAGCAGTTCTTC. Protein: CASSSTGNRQQFF.

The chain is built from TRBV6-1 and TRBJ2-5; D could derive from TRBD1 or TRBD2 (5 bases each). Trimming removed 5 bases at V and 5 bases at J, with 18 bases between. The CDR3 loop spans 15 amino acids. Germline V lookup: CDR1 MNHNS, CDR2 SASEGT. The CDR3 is CASSTLRTEGETQYF. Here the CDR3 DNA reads TGTGCCAGCAGTACCCTACGGACCGAGGGGGAGACCCAGTACTTC.

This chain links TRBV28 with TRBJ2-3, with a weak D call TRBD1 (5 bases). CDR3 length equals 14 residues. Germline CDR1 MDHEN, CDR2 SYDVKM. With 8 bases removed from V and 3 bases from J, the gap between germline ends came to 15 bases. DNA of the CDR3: TGTGCCAGCTTACCTGCTGGGGCGACAGATACGCAGTATTTT. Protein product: CASLPAGATDTQYF.

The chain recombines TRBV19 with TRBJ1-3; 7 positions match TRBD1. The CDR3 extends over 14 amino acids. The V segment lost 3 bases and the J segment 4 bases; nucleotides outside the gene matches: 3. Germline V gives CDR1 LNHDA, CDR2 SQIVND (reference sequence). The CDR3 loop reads CASSIDRAGNTIYF. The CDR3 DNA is TGTGCCAGTAGTATCGACAGGGCAGGAAACACCATATATTTT.

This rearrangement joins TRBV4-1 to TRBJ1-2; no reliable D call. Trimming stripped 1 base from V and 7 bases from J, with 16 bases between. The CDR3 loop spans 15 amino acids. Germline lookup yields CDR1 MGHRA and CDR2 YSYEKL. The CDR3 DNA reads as TGCGCCAGCAGCCAAGCTCTGGAGTTTTCTGGTGGCTACACCTTC. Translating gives CASSQALEFSGGYTF.

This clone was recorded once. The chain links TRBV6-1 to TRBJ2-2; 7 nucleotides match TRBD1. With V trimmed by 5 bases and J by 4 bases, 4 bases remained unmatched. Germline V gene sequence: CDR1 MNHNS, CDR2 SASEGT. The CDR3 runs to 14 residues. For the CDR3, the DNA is TGTGCCAGCAGTCGAGACAGGGTCACCGGGGAGCTGTTTTTT. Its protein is CASSRDRVTGELFF.